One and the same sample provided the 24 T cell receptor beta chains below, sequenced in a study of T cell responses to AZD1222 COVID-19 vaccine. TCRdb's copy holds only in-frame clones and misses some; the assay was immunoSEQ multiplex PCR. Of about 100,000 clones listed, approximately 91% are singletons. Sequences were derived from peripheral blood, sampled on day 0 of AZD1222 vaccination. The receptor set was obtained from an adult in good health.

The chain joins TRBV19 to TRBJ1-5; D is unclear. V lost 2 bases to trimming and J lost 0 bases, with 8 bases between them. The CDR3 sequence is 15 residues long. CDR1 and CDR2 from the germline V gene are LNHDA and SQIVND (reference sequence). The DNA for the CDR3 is TGTGCCAGTAGTATATCCAGAAATAGCAATCAGCCCCAGCATTTT. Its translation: CASSISRNSNQPQHF.

CDR3 residues: CASSLGTSVGQETQYF. CDR3 bases: TGTGCCAGCAGCTTAGGGACTAGCGTTGGCCAAGAGACCCAGTACTTC. The rearrangement uses TRBV5-4 and TRBJ2-5; TRBD2 aligns across 10 bases. V was clipped by 2 bases and J by 1 base; unmatched bases: 5. CDR3 length equals 16 residues. Germline V gene data show CDR1 as SGHNT and CDR2 as YYREEE (reference sequence).

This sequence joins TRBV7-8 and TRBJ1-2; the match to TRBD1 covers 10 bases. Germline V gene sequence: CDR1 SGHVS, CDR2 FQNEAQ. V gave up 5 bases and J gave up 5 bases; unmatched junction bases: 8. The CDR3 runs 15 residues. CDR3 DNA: TGTGCCAGCAGCCGGGGGACAGGGGAGAGTTATGGCTACACCTTC. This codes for CASSRGTGESYGYTF.

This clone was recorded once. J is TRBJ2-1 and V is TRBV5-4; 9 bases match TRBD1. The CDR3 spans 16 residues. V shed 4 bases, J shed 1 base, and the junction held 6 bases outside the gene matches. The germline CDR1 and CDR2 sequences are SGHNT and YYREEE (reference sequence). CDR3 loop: CASSGGQGISYNEQFF. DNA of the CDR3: TGTGCCAGCAGCGGGGGACAGGGTATATCCTACAATGAGCAGTTCTTC.

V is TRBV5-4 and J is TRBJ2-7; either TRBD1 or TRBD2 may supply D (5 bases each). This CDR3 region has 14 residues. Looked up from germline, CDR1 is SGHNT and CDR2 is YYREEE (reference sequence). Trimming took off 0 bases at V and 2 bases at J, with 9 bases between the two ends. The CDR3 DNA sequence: TGTGCCAGCAGCTTGGCTGGGGGAACCTACGAGCAGTACTTC. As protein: CASSLAGGTYEQYF.

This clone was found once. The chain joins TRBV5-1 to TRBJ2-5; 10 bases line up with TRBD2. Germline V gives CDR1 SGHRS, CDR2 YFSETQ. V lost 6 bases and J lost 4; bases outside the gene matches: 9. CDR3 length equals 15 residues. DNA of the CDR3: TGCGCCAGCACCCATCGTTGGACTAGCGGAGAGACCCAGTACTTC. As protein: CASTHRWTSGETQYF.

As DNA, the CDR3 is TGCAGCGTTGAAGGGGGACTAGTGGGTGAGCAGTTCTTC. It is translated as CSVEGGLVGEQFF. V and J are TRBV29-1 and TRBJ2-1, with 8 bases fitting TRBD2. Unmatched junction bases numbered 5, after V lost 1 base and J lost 9 bases. In germline, CDR1 is SQVTM, CDR2 ANQGSEA. This CDR3 spans 13 amino acids.

This CDR3 is CASRNNPGLLDTYEQYF. The CDR3 coding sequence is TGTGCCAGCAGGAATAATCCGGGACTGCTGGACACCTACGAGCAGTACTTC. The V and J genes are TRBV27 and TRBJ2-7; maybe TRBD2 (6 bases). This CDR3 has 17 residues. Germline CDR1 MNHEY, CDR2 SMNVEV (reference sequence). Trimming shortened V by 6 bases and J by 2 bases, and 23 bases separated the two germline ends.

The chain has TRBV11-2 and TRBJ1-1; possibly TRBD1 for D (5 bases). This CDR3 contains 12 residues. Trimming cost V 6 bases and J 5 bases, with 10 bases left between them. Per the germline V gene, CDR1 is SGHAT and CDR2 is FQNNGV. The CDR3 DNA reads TGTGCCAGCAGAAATCAGGGTACTGAAGCTTTCTTT. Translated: CASRNQGTEAFF.

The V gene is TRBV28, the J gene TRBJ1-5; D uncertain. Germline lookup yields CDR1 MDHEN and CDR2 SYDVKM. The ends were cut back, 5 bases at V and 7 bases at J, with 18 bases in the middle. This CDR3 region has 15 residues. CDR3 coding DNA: TGTGCCAGCAGTGACCGATTGGGGATGATGCAGCCCCAGCATTTT. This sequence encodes CASSDRLGMMQPQHF.

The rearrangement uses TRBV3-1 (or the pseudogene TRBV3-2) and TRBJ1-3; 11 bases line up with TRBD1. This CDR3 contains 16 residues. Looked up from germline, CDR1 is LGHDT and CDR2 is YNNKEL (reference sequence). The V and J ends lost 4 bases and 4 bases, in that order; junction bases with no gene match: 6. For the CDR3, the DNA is TGTGCCAGCAGCCGGGGGACAGGGGGAACCGGAAACACCATATATTTT. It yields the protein CASSRGTGGTGNTIYF.

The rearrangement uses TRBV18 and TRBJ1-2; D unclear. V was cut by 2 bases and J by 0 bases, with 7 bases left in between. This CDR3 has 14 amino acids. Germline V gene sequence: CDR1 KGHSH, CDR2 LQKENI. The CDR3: CASSPGPANYGYTF. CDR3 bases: TGTGCCAGCTCACCAGGGCCAGCTAACTATGGCTACACCTTC. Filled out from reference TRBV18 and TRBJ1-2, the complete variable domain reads NAGVMQNPRHLVRRRGQEARLRCSPMKGHSHVYWYRQLPEEGLKFMVYLQKENIIDESGMPKERFSAEFPKEGPSILRIQQVVRGDSAAYFCASSPGPANYGYTFGSGTRLTVV.

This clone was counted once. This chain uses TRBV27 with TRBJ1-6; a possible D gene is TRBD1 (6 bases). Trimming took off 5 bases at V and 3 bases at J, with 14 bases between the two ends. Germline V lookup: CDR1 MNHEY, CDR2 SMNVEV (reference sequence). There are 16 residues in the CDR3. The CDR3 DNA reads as TGTGCCAGCAGTCGCCCAACAGGGTACTATAATTCACCCCTCCACTTT. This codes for CASSRPTGYYNSPLHF.

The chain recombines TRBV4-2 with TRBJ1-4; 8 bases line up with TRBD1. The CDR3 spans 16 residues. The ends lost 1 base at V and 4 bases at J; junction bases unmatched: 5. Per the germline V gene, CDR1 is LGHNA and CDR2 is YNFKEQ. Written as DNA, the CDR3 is TGTGCCAGCAGCCAAGGACAGGGGCCTTTTAATGAAAAACTGTTTTTT. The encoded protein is CASSQGQGPFNEKLFF.

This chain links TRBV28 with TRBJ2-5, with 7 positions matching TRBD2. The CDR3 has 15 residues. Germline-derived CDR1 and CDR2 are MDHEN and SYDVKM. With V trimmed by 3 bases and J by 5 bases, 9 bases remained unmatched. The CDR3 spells CASSFTSAPRETQYF. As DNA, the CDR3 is TGTGCCAGCAGTTTTACTAGCGCCCCCCGGGAGACCCAGTACTTC.

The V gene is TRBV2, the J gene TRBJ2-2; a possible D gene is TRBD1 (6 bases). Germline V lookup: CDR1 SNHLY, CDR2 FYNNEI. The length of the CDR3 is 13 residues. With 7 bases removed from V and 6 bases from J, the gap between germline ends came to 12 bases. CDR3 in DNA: TGTGCCAGCACGCAGGGGCACGCCGGGGAGCTGTTTTTT. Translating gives CASTQGHAGELFF.

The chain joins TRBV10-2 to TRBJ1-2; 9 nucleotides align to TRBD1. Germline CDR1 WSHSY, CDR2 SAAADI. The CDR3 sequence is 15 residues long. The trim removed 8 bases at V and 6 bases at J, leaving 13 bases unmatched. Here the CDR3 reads CASRGPGQGLDGYTF. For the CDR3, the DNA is TGCGCCAGCCGTGGACCGGGACAGGGACTGGATGGCTACACCTTC.

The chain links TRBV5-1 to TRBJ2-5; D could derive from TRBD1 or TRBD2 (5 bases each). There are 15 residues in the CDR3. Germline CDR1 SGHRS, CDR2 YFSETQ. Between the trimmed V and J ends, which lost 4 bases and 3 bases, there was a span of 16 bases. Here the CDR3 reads CASSRTGTPEETQYF. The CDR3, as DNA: TGCGCCAGCAGCCGCACCGGGACGCCTGAAGAGACCCAGTACTTC.

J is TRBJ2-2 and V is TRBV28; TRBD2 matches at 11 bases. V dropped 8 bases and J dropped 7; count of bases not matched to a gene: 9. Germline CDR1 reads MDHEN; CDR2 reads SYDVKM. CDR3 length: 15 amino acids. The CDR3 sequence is CASRTSGRSSGELFF. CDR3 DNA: TGTGCCAGCCGAACTAGCGGGAGAAGTAGCGGGGAGCTGTTTTTT.

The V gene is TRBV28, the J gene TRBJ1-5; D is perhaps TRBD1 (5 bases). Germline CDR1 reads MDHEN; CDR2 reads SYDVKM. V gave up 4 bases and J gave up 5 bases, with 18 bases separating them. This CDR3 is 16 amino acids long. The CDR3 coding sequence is TGTGCCAGCAGTTCCTCGGGGCGGGGGAATTATCAGCCCCAGCATTTT. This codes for CASSSSGRGNYQPQHF.

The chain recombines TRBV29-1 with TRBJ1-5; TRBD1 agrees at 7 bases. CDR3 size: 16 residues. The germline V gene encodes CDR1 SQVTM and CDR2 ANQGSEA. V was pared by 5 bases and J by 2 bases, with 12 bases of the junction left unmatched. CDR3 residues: CSVRDREGPGNQPQHF. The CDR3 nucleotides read TGCAGCGTTCGAGACAGGGAAGGGCCTGGCAATCAGCCCCAGCATTTT.

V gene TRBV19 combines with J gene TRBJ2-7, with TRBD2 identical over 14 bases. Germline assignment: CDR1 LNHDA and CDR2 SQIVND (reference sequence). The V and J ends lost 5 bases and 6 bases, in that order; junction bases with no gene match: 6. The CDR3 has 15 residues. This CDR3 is CASSPGTSGSVEQYF. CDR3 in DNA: TGTGCCAGTAGTCCCGGGACTAGCGGGAGTGTCGAGCAGTACTTC.

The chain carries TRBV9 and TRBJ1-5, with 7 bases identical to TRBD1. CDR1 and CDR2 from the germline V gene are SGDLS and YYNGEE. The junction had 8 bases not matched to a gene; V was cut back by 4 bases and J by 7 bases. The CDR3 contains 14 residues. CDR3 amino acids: CASSLGQPGQPQHF. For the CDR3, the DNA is TGTGCCAGCAGCTTGGGACAGCCTGGGCAGCCCCAGCATTTT.

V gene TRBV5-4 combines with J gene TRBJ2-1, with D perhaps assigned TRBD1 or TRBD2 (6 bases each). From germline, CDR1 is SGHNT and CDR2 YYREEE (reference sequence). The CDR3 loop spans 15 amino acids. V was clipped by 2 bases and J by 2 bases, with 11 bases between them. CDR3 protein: CASSFGGAAYNEQFF. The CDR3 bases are TGTGCCAGCAGCTTCGGGGGCGCCGCCTACAATGAGCAGTTCTTC.